One and the same sample provided the 31 T cell receptor beta chains below, sequenced in a study of shared clonotypes between healthy human individuals. Sequencing used immunoSEQ multiplex PCR; TCRdb keeps in-frame clones, though not all of them. The repertoire holds 950,000 to 1,100,000 clones, with around 78% as singletons. Sequenced sample: memory CD4+ T cells from PBMCs. The subset is: CD45RA-negative fraction. The receptors stem from a man aged 18-30 years in good health. Some clones in this sample may be carry-over from other donors' samples.

This clone was observed once. The genes are TRBV6-5 and TRBJ2-1; 9 bases map to TRBD2. CDR1 and CDR2 (germline): MNHEY, SVGAGI. The V gene end was trimmed by 0 bases and the J gene end by 5 bases; junction bases not matched to a gene: 2. The length of the CDR3 is 15 residues. As DNA, the CDR3 is TGTGCCAGCAGTTACTCGAGGACTAGCGACAATGAGCAGTTCTTC. Translation gives CASSYSRTSDNEQFF.

Regarding this clone: This sample includes further DNA sequences coding for the same CDR3. The gene calls are TRBV18 and TRBJ2-3, with D possibly matching TRBD2 (5 bases). The V and J ends lost 0 bases and 6 bases respectively, with 13 bases between them. CDR3 length: 15 residues. Germline V gene lookup returns CDR1 KGHSH and CDR2 LQKENI. CDR3 sequence: CASSPPGRGPDTQYF. DNA of the CDR3: TGTGCCAGCTCACCACCAGGGCGCGGGCCTGATACGCAGTATTTT.

V gene TRBV6-5 combines with J gene TRBJ1-5, with TRBD1 matching 8 bases. Germline loops: CDR1 MNHEY, CDR2 SVGAGI. J gave up 5 bases and V 6 bases, and 6 bases lay outside the gene matches. The CDR3 is 14 amino acids. The CDR3 sequence is CASSDRGRYQPQHF. The CDR3, as DNA: TGTGCCAGCAGCGACAGGGGTCGGTATCAGCCCCAGCATTTT.

V and J are TRBV5-1 and TRBJ2-3; TRBD2 is a possible D gene (7 bases). Trimming left V 5 bases short and J 2 bases short, with 18 bases between. Per germline, CDR1 SGHRS and CDR2 YFSETQ. This CDR3 region has 16 residues. The CDR3 DNA reads as TGCGCCAGCAGACTGGGGGCTAGCGGTCCCACAGATACGCAGTATTTT. This sequence encodes CASRLGASGPTDTQYF.

The chain employs TRBV6-6 and TRBJ2-7; D is possibly TRBD2 (6 bases). Germline-derived CDR1 and CDR2 are MNHNY and SVGAGI (reference sequence). Trimming removed 2 bases at V and 6 bases at J, with 14 bases between. The CDR3 sequence is 14 residues long. Written as DNA, the CDR3 is TGTGCCAGCAGTTACCAGTGGACTATAGGCGAGCAGTACTTC. Amino acid sequence: CASSYQWTIGEQYF.

The J gene is TRBJ2-1, the V gene TRBV6-1, with 11 bases aligning to TRBD2. The CDR3 runs to 16 residues. The V gene's germline CDR1 is MNHNS and CDR2 SASEGT. V dropped 3 bases and J dropped 4; count of bases not matched to a gene: 5. The CDR3 region has the DNA TGTGCCAGCAGTGACCGACTAGCGGGGAAATACAATGAGCAGTTCTTC. Its translation is CASSDRLAGKYNEQFF.

The J gene is TRBJ2-3, the V gene TRBV7-6, with TRBD2 as a possible D gene (6 bases). CDR3 length: 13 amino acids. Germline CDR1 SGHVS, CDR2 FNYEAQ. V gave up 5 bases and J gave up 3 bases, with 9 bases separating them. Here the CDR3 reads CASSKEGTDTQYF. In DNA, the CDR3 is TGTGCCAGCAGCAAGGAGGGGACAGATACGCAGTATTTT.

This clone has ten or more counts. The gene calls are TRBV7-2 and TRBJ1-2; tentatively, D is TRBD1 (5 bases). The CDR3 sequence is 13 residues long. V shed 5 bases and J shed 7 bases, with 14 bases lying between them. Germline-derived CDR1 and CDR2 are SGHTA and FQGNSA. The CDR3 DNA reads TGTGCCAGCAGCCCGGGGCAAACGGGTGGCTACACCTTC. It yields the protein CASSPGQTGGYTF.

This chain connects TRBV5-1 to TRBJ2-5, with D perhaps matching TRBD1 (6 bases). CDR1 SGHRS and CDR2 YFSETQ come from the germline V gene. The V end lost 7 bases, the J end lost 4 bases, and 14 bases lay between the germline ends. CDR3 length equals 13 residues. Written as DNA, the CDR3 is TGCGCCAGCCGGGGACAAGTAGCAGAGACCCAGTACTTC. It yields the protein CASRGQVAETQYF.

This chain uses TRBV28 with TRBJ1-2; no reliable D call. Per the germline V gene, CDR1 is MDHEN and CDR2 is SYDVKM. This CDR3 comprises 15 residues. Trimming removed 4 bases at V and 2 bases at J, with 14 bases between. In DNA form, the CDR3 reads TGTGCCAGCAGTTCTGGACCGCTAGTCAACTATGGCTACACCTTC. Its protein product is CASSSGPLVNYGYTF.

This clone appeared a single time. This rearrangement joins TRBV18 to TRBJ2-3, with D uncertain. The V gene's germline CDR1 is KGHSH and CDR2 LQKENI. The CDR3 is made up of 14 amino acids. With 5 bases removed from V and 0 bases from J, the gap between germline ends came to 9 bases. Written as DNA, the CDR3 is TGTGCCAGCTCATCAACCCTTAGCACAGATACGCAGTATTTT. As protein: CASSSTLSTDTQYF.

The rearrangement uses TRBV7-2 and TRBJ1-1; D is perhaps TRBD1 (5 bases). Germline assignment: CDR1 SGHTA and CDR2 FQGNSA. V lost 5 bases, J lost 6 bases, and 13 bases lay in between. This CDR3 has 13 amino acids. This chain's CDR3 is CASSPPGVSEAFF. CDR3 sequence (DNA): TGTGCCAGCAGCCCCCCGGGGGTTTCTGAAGCTTTCTTT.

The gene calls are TRBV6-5 and TRBJ2-7; D is perhaps TRBD1 (6 bases). Per germline, CDR1 MNHEY and CDR2 SVGAGI. Between the trimmed V and J ends, which lost 6 bases and 0 bases, there was a span of 12 bases. This CDR3 contains 14 residues. The CDR3 DNA reads TGTGCCAGCAGGGACAGTCCAAACTCCTACGAGCAGTACTTC. The encoded protein is CASRDSPNSYEQYF.

This chain joins TRBV9 and TRBJ2-1; the D gene is possibly TRBD2 (6 bases). The V gene's germline CDR1 is SGDLS and CDR2 YYNGEE. V was cut by 0 bases and J by 3 bases, with 13 bases left in between. This CDR3 is built from 16 residues. The CDR3 protein is CASSVGGSGIYNEQFF. In DNA, the CDR3 is TGTGCCAGCAGCGTAGGGGGTAGCGGCATCTACAATGAGCAGTTCTTC.

V usage is TRBV2 and J usage is TRBJ1-6; possible D gene TRBD1, 6 bases. Deletions cut 2 bases from V and 4 bases from J, with 12 bases between. The CDR3 has 16 residues. Germline CDR1 SNHLY, CDR2 FYNNEI. CDR3 nucleotide sequence: TGTGCCAGCAGTGAATCGGGACAAGAATATAATTCACCCCTCCACTTT. Translation gives CASSESGQEYNSPLHF.

In this sample, this clone turned up a few times. This chain joins TRBV27 and TRBJ2-5; 9 positions agree with TRBD1. This CDR3 spans 13 amino acids. Trimming removed 7 bases from V and 5 bases from J; junction bases left unmatched: 5. Germline values: CDR1 MNHEY, CDR2 SMNVEV (reference sequence). For the CDR3, the DNA is TGTGCCAGCAAACGACAGGGGGTGGAGACCCAGTACTTC. Translated, it gives CASKRQGVETQYF.

This rearrangement joins TRBV15 to TRBJ2-1, with 8 positions matching TRBD2. Germline values: CDR1 LNHNV, CDR2 YYDKDF (reference sequence). V shed 1 base, J shed 7 bases, and the junction held 18 bases outside the gene matches. The CDR3 runs 19 residues. CDR3 bases: TGTGCCACCAGCAGAGCGGGCGGGAGGACGGTTACACGGCGGAATGAGCAGTTCTTC. This encodes CATSRAGGRTVTRRNEQFF.

CDR3 in amino acids: CASSFGPSETQYF. For the CDR3, the DNA is TGTGCCAGCAGCTTTGGGCCATCGGAGACCCAGTACTTC. This chain links TRBV5-4 with TRBJ2-5; D unresolved. The CDR3 loop spans 13 amino acids. Trimming removed 2 bases at V and 5 bases at J, with 10 bases between. The germline CDR1 and CDR2 sequences are SGHNT and YYREEE (reference sequence).

DNA for the CDR3: TGTGCCACCAGCAGAGATATCGGGGACTATGGCTACACCTTC. Its translation: CATSRDIGDYGYTF. The chain carries TRBV15 and TRBJ1-2; D is unresolved. Per the germline V gene, CDR1 is LNHNV and CDR2 is YYDKDF (reference sequence). The CDR3 runs 14 residues. V lost 0 bases and J 3 bases, leaving 8 bases between the germline ends.

The genes are TRBV28 and TRBJ2-7; D tentatively reads TRBD1 or TRBD2 (5 bases each). CDR3 length: 13 amino acids. Trimming pared 3 bases from V and 4 bases from J, leaving 10 bases between. Germline-derived CDR1 and CDR2 are MDHEN and SYDVKM. The DNA for the CDR3 is TGTGCCAGCAGTTTGGGACCAAAATACGAGCAGTACTTC. This codes for CASSLGPKYEQYF.

The chain carries TRBV2 and TRBJ1-1; D perhaps matches TRBD1 (5 bases). V was pared by 2 bases and J by 8 bases, with 12 bases between. The CDR3 is 13 residues long. From germline, CDR1 is SNHLY and CDR2 FYNNEI. CDR3 residues: CASSETGGQEAFF. The CDR3 DNA sequence: TGTGCCAGCAGTGAAACTGGCGGACAAGAAGCTTTCTTT.

The chain links TRBV6-1 to TRBJ1-2; D is unresolved. The germline V gene encodes CDR1 MNHNS and CDR2 SASEGT. With 6 bases removed from V and 2 bases from J, the gap between germline ends came to 10 bases. The CDR3 extends over 13 amino acids. CDR3 in DNA: TGTGCCAGCAGCACCCTGGCCAACTATGGCTACACCTTC. Protein product: CASSTLANYGYTF.

The V gene is TRBV2, the J gene TRBJ1-2, with a possible D match to TRBD1 (5 bases). Trimming cost V 4 bases and J 5 bases, with 11 bases left between them. Per germline, CDR1 SNHLY and CDR2 FYNNEI. The CDR3 length is 13 residues. The CDR3: CASSGQSEYGYTF. CDR3 sequence (DNA): TGTGCCAGCAGTGGACAGTCTGAGTATGGCTACACCTTC.

This clone was seen many times. The sample has other DNA sequences that encode this CDR3 too. The chain uses TRBV28 and TRBJ1-4; D is undetermined. The length of the CDR3 is 14 residues. Germline V gives CDR1 MDHEN, CDR2 SYDVKM. The V end lost 2 bases, the J end lost 4 bases, and 8 bases lay between the germline ends. The CDR3 DNA reads as TGTGCCAGCAGTTTAGGCGGTGGTAATGAAAAACTGTTTTTT. This encodes CASSLGGGNEKLFF.

As regards this clone: Other DNA sequences within the sample encode an identical CDR3. The chain couples TRBV30 to TRBJ1-5; no clear D. The germline V gene has CDR1 GTSNPN and CDR2 SVGIG (reference sequence). The CDR3 consists of 13 residues. The V end was cut by 0 bases, the J end by 2 bases, with 5 bases between. The CDR3 DNA reads as TGTGCCTGGAGTGTAGCCGGCAATCAGCCCCAGCATTTT. Translating it yields CAWSVAGNQPQHF.

The chain couples TRBV4-3 to TRBJ1-3; D is unclear. V was clipped by 1 base and J by 4 bases, with 8 bases between them. CDR3 length: 14 amino acids. Germline CDR1 LGHNA, CDR2 YSLEER. Here the CDR3 reads CASSQAWGGNTIYF. CDR3 in DNA: TGCGCCAGCAGCCAAGCATGGGGAGGAAACACCATATATTTT.

The chain uses TRBV28 and TRBJ1-1, with 9 bases that match TRBD1. Trimming took 8 bases from V and 3 from J; bases not matched to a gene: 7. This CDR3 contains 14 residues. CDR1 is MDHEN, CDR2 SYDVKM, per germline. The CDR3 loop reads CASSFGTGYTEAFF. In nucleotides, the CDR3 is TGTGCCAGCTCCTTCGGGACAGGGTACACTGAAGCTTTCTTT.

With respect to this clone: A much more abundant neighbour one base away suggests this may be a read error. The same CDR3 can be traced to other DNA sequences in this sample. The chain recombines TRBV2 with TRBJ2-7; TRBD1 matches 9 bases. CDR3 length: 13 amino acids. Losses at the gene ends were 6 bases for V and 2 bases for J; bases not matched to a gene: 2. The germline CDR1 and CDR2 sequences are SNHLY and FYNNEI. CDR3 in DNA: TGTGCCAGCAGGGGACAGGGTCCCTACGAGCAGTACTTC. Amino acid sequence: CASRGQGPYEQYF.

The chain joins TRBV7-9 to TRBJ1-4; 9 bases agree with TRBD1. The germline V gene has CDR1 SEHNR and CDR2 FQNEAQ (reference sequence). The junction had 2 bases not matched to a gene; V was cut back by 0 bases and J by 6 bases. The CDR3 is made up of 15 amino acids. CDR3: CASSLAWDRDEKLFF. For the CDR3, the DNA is TGTGCCAGCAGCTTAGCGTGGGACAGGGATGAAAAACTGTTTTTT.

The chain links TRBV20-1 to TRBJ2-3; D is uncertain. This CDR3 contains 10 residues. Germline values: CDR1 DFQATT, CDR2 SNEGSKA (reference sequence). The V and J ends lost 7 bases and 6 bases respectively, with 8 bases between them. The CDR3 DNA reads TGCAGTGTATCAAGGGATACGCAGTATTTT. Translating it yields CSVSRDTQYF.

The chain combines TRBV7-8 with TRBJ2-1, with a weak D call TRBD1 (6 bases). CDR1 SGHVS and CDR2 FQNEAQ come from the germline V gene. The CDR3 totals 17 residues. Trimming removed 4 bases from V and 4 bases from J, with 20 bases in between. The CDR3 DNA follows: TGTGCCAGCAGCTACAAACGAGGGGGAGAGGCATACAATGAGCAGTTCTTC. Its protein product is CASSYKRGGEAYNEQFF.